There are a few counts of the clone carrying this T cell receptor (beta chain). Its antigen is undetermined. The data were taken from a study of T-cell memory formation after mild COVID-19. General study points: Researchers report contracting CD4+ clones mostly in CM and EM, with CD8+ clones in EMRA.

TCRdb itself ran the 5' RACE reads through MiXCR, one entry per CDR3 protein. The sample has about 110,000 distinct CDR3 sequences; more than 15% are singletons. Material for sequencing was PBMCs or a T cell subset sorted from them (not recorded which). This clonotype was sampled from an adult woman who had mild COVID-19 (a few samples of this study predate the infection). Cell type and time point are not known.

DNA for the CDR3: TGTGCCAGCAGCTTCTTACGGGAGGTGCGGGAGACCCAGTACTTC. Amino acids: CASSFLREVRETQYF. This chain uses TRBV7-6 with TRBJ2-5, with TRBD2 identical over 7 bases. With 3 bases clipped from V and 5 bases from J, the junction kept 9 bases outside the gene matches. The CDR3 has 15 amino acids. Per germline, CDR1 SGHVS and CDR2 FNYEAQ.